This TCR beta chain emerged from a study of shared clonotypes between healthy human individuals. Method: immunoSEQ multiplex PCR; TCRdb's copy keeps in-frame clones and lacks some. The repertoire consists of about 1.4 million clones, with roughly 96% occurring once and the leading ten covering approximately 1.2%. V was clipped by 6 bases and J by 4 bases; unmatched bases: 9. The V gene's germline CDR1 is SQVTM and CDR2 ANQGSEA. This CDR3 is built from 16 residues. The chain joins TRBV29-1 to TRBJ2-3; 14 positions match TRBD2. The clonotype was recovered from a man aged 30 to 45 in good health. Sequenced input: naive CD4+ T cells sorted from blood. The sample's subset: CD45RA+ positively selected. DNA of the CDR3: TGCAGCGTCGAGGGACTAGCGGGAGCGAGGTCAGATACGCAGTATTTT. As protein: CSVEGLAGARSDTQYF.